This T cell receptor beta chain was profiled in a study of T cells in Graves' hyperthyroidism and ophthalmopathy. TCR beta CDR3 region amplification was performed from RNA transcripts. The study used the HTBI primer set for a first-round RT-PCR of the TCR CDR3. TCRdb recomputed calls from the multiplex PCR reads with MiXCR, one row per CDR3 protein. The sample has some 570,000 distinct CDR3 sequences; more than 13% are singletons. Study-wide results and caveats: Blood samples included most of the expanded thyroid clonotypes exceeding 0.001.

V dropped 2 bases and J dropped 4 bases, with 15 bases sitting between them. The V gene's germline CDR1 is KGHSH and CDR2 LQKENI. The CDR3 covers 16 residues. As concerns this clonotype: The antigen is unknown.

Every diagnosis used clinical symptoms, serum thyroxine and TRAb, thyroid ultrasound and orbital computed tomography. The PBMCs had their origin in around 10 ml of fresh peripheral blood. Sequencing input: blood. The rearrangement uses TRBV18 and TRBJ2-1, with D possibly being TRBD1 (5 bases). The sequence came from a woman between 18 and 29 years old with Graves' ophthalmopathy. CDR3 nucleotide sequence: TGTGCCAGCTCACCAGTCGCCCAGGGCGTATACAATGAGCAGTTCTTC. Protein sequence: CASSPVAQGVYNEQFF.